Following are 22 T cell receptor beta chains from one sample sequenced in a study of T cell repertoires in cytomegalovirus infection. TCRdb re-analysed the reads in MiXCR, keeping a single row per CDR3 protein. The sample yields 400,000 to 600,000 distinct CDR3 sequences, about 44% seen once. For these receptors, no antigen is known. Source: cultured PBMCs, taken from culture after CMV antigen stimulation. These receptor sequences come from a human donor in good health (CMV status not recorded). Some clones in this sample may be carry-over from other donors' samples.

This clonotype was found a few times. The rearrangement uses TRBV7-2 and TRBJ2-5; 9 bases align to TRBD2. The CDR3 consists of 14 residues. The germline V gene has CDR1 SGHTA and CDR2 FQGNSA. J was trimmed by 10 bases and V by 0 bases; bases with no gene match: 6. The CDR3 nucleotides read TGTGCCAGCAGCTTAGCGCTGACTAGCGGCGACCAGTACTTC. Its translation: CASSLALTSGDQYF.

This clonotype showed up just once. The chain recombines TRBV10-3 with TRBJ1-6; TRBD1 agrees at 8 bases. Germline V lookup: CDR1 ENHRY, CDR2 SYGVKD. The CDR3 length is 15 residues. Germline trimming cut 8 bases from V and 7 bases from J; bases unmatched to any gene: 10. CDR3 coding DNA: TGTGCCATCCGACAGGGGCTGGGCGAAAATTCACCCCTCCACTTT. Encoded protein: CAIRQGLGENSPLHF.

The chain combines TRBV20-1 with TRBJ1-5, with D uncertain. Per the germline V gene, CDR1 is DFQATT and CDR2 is SNEGSKA (reference sequence). CDR3 length: 12 amino acids. V lost 6 bases and J 2 bases, leaving 8 bases between the germline ends. DNA for the CDR3: TGCAGTGCAGGCGTCGGCAATCAGCCCCAGCATTTT. The encoded protein is CSAGVGNQPQHF.

There are a few counts of this clonotype. The chain combines TRBV2 with TRBJ2-5; 9 bases match TRBD1. Germline V gene data show CDR1 as SNHLY and CDR2 as FYNNEI. This CDR3 region has 15 residues. The V and J ends lost 5 bases and 10 bases, in that order; junction bases with no gene match: 14. DNA for the CDR3: TGTGCCAGCAGTCCACAGGGGGCGTCGGGTAGGGACCAGTACTTC. Translation: CASSPQGASGRDQYF. Filled out from reference TRBV2 and TRBJ2-5, the complete variable domain reads EPEVTQTPSHQVTQMGQEVILRCVPISNHLYFYWYRQILGQKVEFLVSFYNNEISEKSEIFDDQFSVERPDGSNFTLKIRSTKLEDSAMYFCASSPQGASGRDQYFGPGTRLLVL.

Turning to this clonotype: Sequence at one end of the junction differs from germline and may be a read error. This rearrangement joins TRBV29-1 to TRBJ1-1; a possible D gene is TRBD1 (5 bases). The CDR3 length is 11 residues. Germline V gene data show CDR1 as SQVTM and CDR2 as ANQGSEA. The CDR3 nucleotides read TGTGGGGGGGACTCTCCCACTGAAGCTTTCTTT. Translation: CGGDSPTEAFF. Looking up the rest from reference TRBV29-1 and TRBJ1-1 gives the full variable domain: SAVISQKPSRDICQRGTSLTIQCQVDSQVTMMFWYRQQPGQSLTLIATANQGSEATYESGFVIDKFPISRPNLTFSTLTVSNMSPEDSSIYLCGGDSPTEAFFGQGTRLTVV.

This clonotype came up once. V is TRBV12-5 and J is TRBJ2-2; D is unclear. The germline V gene has CDR1 LGHNT and CDR2 FRNRAP. The CDR3 consists of 14 residues. V was trimmed by 2 bases and J by 3 bases, leaving 7 bases between them. CDR3: CASGLRSYTGELFF. The CDR3, as DNA: TGTGCTAGTGGTTTGAGGTCTTACACCGGGGAGCTGTTTTTT.

The V gene is TRBV19, the J gene TRBJ2-1, with TRBD2 as a possible D gene (6 bases). The V end was cut by 6 bases, the J end by 0 bases, with 15 bases between. CDR3 length: 16 amino acids. Germline values: CDR1 LNHDA, CDR2 SQIVND (reference sequence). The CDR3 spells CASSPVGRLSYNEQFF. The CDR3 DNA sequence: TGTGCCAGTAGCCCCGTGGGGAGGCTCTCCTACAATGAGCAGTTCTTC.

This chain uses TRBV7-2 with TRBJ2-3, with D possibly matching TRBD1 (6 bases). From germline, CDR1 is SGHTA and CDR2 FQGNSA. The CDR3 sequence is 15 residues long. V lost 2 bases and J lost 3, with 12 bases in between. Written as DNA, the CDR3 is TGTGCCAGCAGCTTACGGGCCCAGGGGACAGATACGCAGTATTTT. This translates into CASSLRAQGTDTQYF.

This clonotype occurred a few times. This chain links TRBV12-3 or TRBV12-4 with TRBJ1-4, with a weak D call TRBD1 (5 bases). Trimming stripped 4 bases from V and 8 bases from J, with 14 bases between. The CDR3 is 14 amino acids. Here the CDR3 DNA reads TGTGCCAGCAGTTCCACCGGGGGGAGCGAAAAACTGTTTTTT. It translates to CASSSTGGSEKLFF.

This clonotype was seen just once. This sequence joins TRBV7-6 and TRBJ1-3; D remains ambiguous. The CDR3 is 14 amino acids. Per the germline V gene, CDR1 is SGHVS and CDR2 is FNYEAQ. V lost 5 bases, J lost 4 bases, and 12 bases lay in between. CDR3 nucleotide sequence: TGTGCCAGCAGCCCGACATTACGGGGAAACACCATATATTTT. It specifies CASSPTLRGNTIYF.

The rearrangement links TRBV7-8 to TRBJ2-7; 8 bases match TRBD1. The CDR3 runs 18 residues. V shed 0 bases, J shed 2 bases, and the junction held 12 bases outside the gene matches. Germline V gives CDR1 SGHVS, CDR2 FQNEAQ. The CDR3 loop is CASSLAKGQVYPAYEQYF. The CDR3 DNA sequence: TGTGCCAGCAGCTTAGCGAAGGGACAGGTTTATCCGGCCTACGAGCAGTACTTC.

CDR3 loop: CASSLTGGAGTYEQYF. The DNA of the CDR3 is TGCGCCAGCAGCTTGACCGGGGGGGCTGGGACCTACGAGCAGTACTTC. The rearrangement uses TRBV5-1 and TRBJ2-7, with TRBD2 matching 8 bases. Germline loops: CDR1 SGHRS, CDR2 YFSETQ. This CDR3 is 16 amino acids long. The J segment lost 2 bases and the V segment lost 1 base, leaving 8 bases of the junction unmatched.

The rearrangement links TRBV12-3 or TRBV12-4 to TRBJ1-1, with 11 positions matching TRBD1. V was pared by 8 bases and J by 0 bases, with 8 bases of the junction left unmatched. The CDR3 covers 16 residues. The CDR3 DNA follows: TGTGCCAGCGGGGATCGGACAGGGGGCATGAACACTGAAGCTTTCTTT. This codes for CASGDRTGGMNTEAFF.

The rearrangement joins TRBV6-6 to TRBJ1-2; a weak D match, TRBD1 (5 bases). V was clipped by 7 bases and J by 2 bases, with 26 bases between them. The CDR3 sequence is 18 residues long. Germline loops: CDR1 MNHNY, CDR2 SVGAGI (reference sequence). The CDR3 spells CASTKRQGVAANNYGYTF. In nucleotides, the CDR3 is TGTGCCAGCACCAAGCGGCAGGGCGTGGCGGCCAACAACTATGGCTACACCTTC.

This clonotype has a handful of counts. This chain uses TRBV5-5 with TRBJ2-3, with 10 bases that match TRBD2. Germline loops: CDR1 SGHKS, CDR2 YYEKEE (reference sequence). V was clipped by 2 bases and J by 6 bases; unmatched bases: 3. There are 14 residues in the CDR3. The CDR3 coding sequence is TGTGCCAGCAGCTTCGGTAGCGGGAGGGATACGCAGTATTTT. Protein sequence: CASSFGSGRDTQYF.

The V and J genes are TRBV15 and TRBJ1-2, with TRBD1 matching 8 bases. V was pared by 1 base and J by 7 bases, with 11 bases of the junction left unmatched. CDR1 and CDR2 from the germline V gene are LNHNV and YYDKDF (reference sequence). The CDR3 covers 16 residues. The CDR3 reads CATSRARGQGAAGYTF. The DNA for the CDR3 is TGTGCCACCAGCAGAGCCCGGGGGCAGGGGGCTGCTGGCTACACCTTC.

The V call is TRBV7-9, the J call TRBJ2-3; D uncertain. The CDR3 consists of 13 residues. The V and J ends lost 3 bases and 6 bases respectively, with 10 bases between them. Per germline, CDR1 SEHNR and CDR2 FQNEAQ (reference sequence). Here the CDR3 DNA reads TGTGCCAGCAGCTTCTCGTCCTCGGATACGCAGTATTTT. It codes for CASSFSSSDTQYF.

The chain is built from TRBV28 and TRBJ1-1; no reliable D call. The CDR3 runs 12 residues. The V gene lost 2 bases and the J gene lost 4 bases, with 5 bases spanning the gap. Germline V gene lookup returns CDR1 MDHEN and CDR2 SYDVKM. CDR3 sequence reads: CASSLLPTEAFF. Written as DNA, the CDR3 is TGTGCCAGCAGTTTACTTCCCACTGAAGCTTTCTTT.

The CDR3 DNA reads as TGTGCCAGCAGCCAGAGACAGGGACCCTATGGCTACACCTTC. This encodes CASSQRQGPYGYTF. The J gene is TRBJ1-2, the V gene TRBV14; 7 bases are shared with TRBD1. Per the germline V gene, CDR1 is SGHDN and CDR2 is FVKESK. The V and J ends lost 3 bases and 4 bases, in that order; junction bases with no gene match: 5. CDR3 length: 14 residues.

The gene calls are TRBV6-8 and TRBJ2-7; 8 bases are a match to TRBD2. The CDR3 sequence is 14 residues long. Germline trimming cut 7 bases from V and 3 bases from J; bases unmatched to any gene: 8. The germline CDR1 and CDR2 sequences are MNHGY and SAAAGT. CDR3 bases: TGTGCCAGCAACCCGGGAGGGCCGGGCTACGAGCAGTACTTC. The encoded protein is CASNPGGPGYEQYF.

The rearrangement uses TRBV19 and TRBJ2-1; 7 bases map to TRBD2. Germline V gene lookup returns CDR1 LNHDA and CDR2 SQIVND (reference sequence). The CDR3 loop spans 17 amino acids. The trim removed 3 bases at V and 8 bases at J, leaving 16 bases unmatched. The CDR3 region is CASSIGFGGSSMYEQFF. The CDR3 DNA is TGTGCCAGTAGTATCGGGTTCGGCGGGAGTAGTATGTATGAGCAGTTCTTC.

The chain recombines TRBV4-3 with TRBJ1-5; D is uncertain. V was trimmed by 6 bases and J by 5 bases, leaving 17 bases between them. There are 15 residues in the CDR3. Germline CDR1 and CDR2: LGHNA and YSLEER. CDR3 sequence reads: CASSLEGRSDQPQHF. The CDR3 DNA reads as TGCGCCAGCAGTCTCGAGGGCCGATCGGATCAGCCCCAGCATTTT.